A single sample is the source of the 18 T cell receptor beta chains below, sequenced in a study of prognosis after radiotherapy for stage I lung cancer. Two-round multiplex PCR amplified TCR beta CDR3 from genomic DNA. Primers targeting each individual TRBV and TRBJ gene were applied in first-round PCR. Via MiXCR, TCRdb re-called the multiplex PCR reads, giving one row per CDR3 protein. The sample lists 13,000 or so distinct CDR3 sequences, approximately 53% seen once, with over 35% in the top ten. Here the sequenced sample was PBMCs, taken before or after stereotactic body radiation therapy (not recorded which). The receptors originated from a donor over 45 with non-small cell lung cancer.

J is TRBJ2-2 and V is TRBV27, with D unresolved. The CDR3 is 15 amino acids. Germline V gene lookup returns CDR1 MNHEY and CDR2 SMNVEV (reference sequence). The V gene lost 7 bases and the J gene lost 1 base, with 13 bases spanning the gap. This CDR3 is CASMSWVKNTGELFF. DNA for the CDR3: TGTGCCAGCATGTCATGGGTTAAGAACACCGGGGAGCTGTTTTTT.

This clonotype was counted many times. The V call is TRBV2, the J call TRBJ1-4, with D unclear. The CDR3 runs 14 residues. Germline V gene data show CDR1 as SNHLY and CDR2 as FYNNEI. V lost 1 base to trimming and J lost 8 bases, with 11 bases between them. CDR3 in amino acids: CASSEVSPDEKLFF. The CDR3 DNA sequence: TGTGCCAGCAGTGAAGTATCCCCGGACGAAAAACTGTTTTTT. Combining the CDR3 with reference TRBV2 and TRBJ1-4 gives the whole variable domain EPEVTQTPSHQVTQMGQEVILRCVPISNHLYFYWYRQILGQKVEFLVSFYNNEISEKSEIFDDQFSVERPDGSNFTLKIRSTKLEDSAMYFCASSEVSPDEKLFFGSGTQLSVL.

This clonotype occurred once. The junction departs from germline at one end; a sequencing error may be responsible. The chain employs TRBV12-3 or TRBV12-4 and TRBJ2-2; 7 bases fit TRBD1. This CDR3 spans 14 amino acids. The CDR3 loop reads CASSSGQTTWELFF. CDR3 sequence (DNA): TGTGCCAGCAGTTCGGGACAGACCACCTGGGAGCTGTTTTTT.

This chain connects TRBV28 to TRBJ2-7; tentative D call: TRBD2 (5 bases). In germline, CDR1 is MDHEN, CDR2 SYDVKM. The CDR3 extends over 14 amino acids. V was trimmed by 4 bases and J by 6 bases, leaving 16 bases between them. CDR3 DNA sequence: TGTGCCAGCAGTTCACTCTCCGACTATCCCGAGCAGTACTTC. The encoded protein is CASSSLSDYPEQYF.

At least ten counts were recorded for this clonotype. This chain uses TRBV2 with TRBJ2-1; D may be TRBD1 (6 bases). The CDR3 length is 12 residues. Trimming removed 11 bases at V and 2 bases at J, with 10 bases between. The germline V gene encodes CDR1 SNHLY and CDR2 FYNNEI. The CDR3 DNA reads TGTGCCGGGACAAAAACCTACAATGAGCAGTTCTTC. This sequence encodes CAGTKTYNEQFF. Supplemented by reference TRBV2 and TRBJ2-1, the full variable domain reads EPEVTQTPSHQVTQMGQEVILRCVPISNHLYFYWYRQILGQKVEFLVSFYNNEISEKSEIFDDQFSVERPDGSNFTLKIRSTKLEDSAMYFCAGTKTYNEQFFGPGTRLTVL.

Many counts were recorded for this clonotype. The chain links TRBV7-8 to TRBJ2-3; weak D call: TRBD1 (6 bases). The CDR3 spans 16 residues. Germline CDR1 and CDR2: SGHVS and FQNEAQ. V lost 5 bases and J lost 1, with 16 bases in between. CDR3 loop: CASSTQGRGGTDTQYF. CDR3 DNA: TGTGCCAGCAGCACCCAGGGGAGAGGCGGCACAGATACGCAGTATTTT.

The chain carries TRBV7-2 and TRBJ2-2; D is unresolved. This CDR3 has 15 residues. The V end was cut by 4 bases, the J end by 0 bases, with 9 bases between. Germline V gives CDR1 SGHTA, CDR2 FQGNSA. For the CDR3, the DNA is TGTGCCAGCAGCTCGGACCACGCGAACACCGGGGAGCTGTTTTTT. This gives the protein CASSSDHANTGELFF.

This clonotype was found many times. The rearrangement uses TRBV11-2 and TRBJ1-4; 7 nucleotides match TRBD1. After removal of 0 bases from V and 3 bases from J, the junction contained 7 bases not matched to a gene. This CDR3 has 17 amino acids. Germline-derived CDR1 and CDR2 are SGHAT and FQNNGV. The CDR3 protein is CASSLDRQGWSNEKLFF. Written as DNA, the CDR3 is TGTGCCAGCAGCTTAGACCGACAGGGATGGTCTAATGAAAAACTGTTTTTT.

This clonotype was counted between two and nine times. In this CDR3 the conserved last residue, phenylalanine or tryptophan, is missing, so a read error is likely. This CDR3 is CATSRRASSSYNEQFL. The CDR3 DNA is TGTGCCACCAGCCGACGGGCCTCAAGCTCCTACAATGAACAGTTCCTC. This chain links TRBV15 with TRBJ2-1, with D hard to call. Germline assignment: CDR1 LNHNV and CDR2 YYDKDF (reference sequence). This CDR3 comprises 16 residues.

The chain combines TRBV6-2 or TRBV6-3 with TRBJ2-5; D may be TRBD1 (6 bases). The germline gives CDR1 MNHEY, CDR2 SVGEGT. This CDR3 contains 15 residues. The V and J ends lost 6 bases and 0 bases respectively, with 14 bases between them. In nucleotides, the CDR3 is TGTGCCAGCAGCTCACACAGGGAAAACCAAGAGACCCAGTACTTC. Residues: CASSSHRENQETQYF.

The chain links TRBV6-5 to TRBJ1-2; no clear D gene. The CDR3 totals 16 residues. Germline assignment: CDR1 MNHEY and CDR2 SVGAGI. Trimming pared 0 bases from V and 0 bases from J, leaving 11 bases between. The CDR3 spells CASSYSWAMANYGYTF. The DNA for the CDR3 is TGTGCCAGCAGTTACTCCTGGGCCATGGCTAACTATGGCTACACCTTC.

This clonotype has only one observation. This rearrangement joins TRBV6-1 to TRBJ1-5; no reliable D call. The CDR3 is 14 residues long. Trimming cost V 6 bases and J 5 bases, with 14 bases left between them. Germline lookup yields CDR1 MNHNS and CDR2 SASEGT. In DNA form, the CDR3 reads TGTGCCAGCAGCCTCGGGCAGTATGATCAGCCCCAGCATTTT. It is translated as CASSLGQYDQPQHF.

In the case of this clonotype: This is likely an artifact of a read error, given a far larger clone one base away. The chain combines TRBV7-9 with TRBJ2-3; D perhaps matches TRBD2 (5 bases). CDR3 length: 15 amino acids. V was clipped by 5 bases and J by 0 bases, with 12 bases between them. CDR1 is SEHNR and CDR2 is FQNEAQ in the germline V gene (reference sequence). The CDR3 coding sequence is TGTGCCAGCAGCCCACTAGTACAGAGCACAGATACGCAGTATTTT. Translated: CASSPLVQSTDTQYF.

The CDR3 DNA is TGTGCCAGCAGTTACGGGTCGGGAGGTCCCCGCGGGCAGTACTTC. It codes for CASSYGSGGPRGQYF. The rearrangement links TRBV6-2 or TRBV6-3 to TRBJ2-7; TRBD2 matches at 7 bases. V shed 2 bases, J shed 9 bases, and the junction held 13 bases outside the gene matches. The CDR3 covers 15 residues. Germline V gene lookup returns CDR1 MNHEY and CDR2 SVGEGT.

This clonotype is categorized as large. The chain links TRBV6-5 to TRBJ1-2; TRBD1 agrees at 7 bases. After removal of 0 bases from V and 8 bases from J, the junction contained 9 bases not matched to a gene. Germline loops: CDR1 MNHEY, CDR2 SVGAGI. The CDR3 has 15 residues. CDR3 amino acids: CASSYSTGTVGGYTF. The CDR3 nucleotides are TGTGCCAGCAGTTACTCGACCGGGACAGTCGGCGGCTACACCTTC.

This chain connects TRBV20-1 to TRBJ2-5, with 7 bases aligning to TRBD2. The DNA end is more similar to TRBJ2-1, so the J call may be wrong. The CDR3 runs to 14 residues. Germline V gene data show CDR1 as DFQATT and CDR2 as SNEGSKA (reference sequence). CDR3 nucleotides: TGCAGTGCTAGAGTTAAGCGGGAATACAATGAGCAGTTCTTC. Its protein product is CSARVKREYNEQFF.

This clonotype showed up just a few times. A much larger clone lies one base from this, so it may be a read error. The chain joins TRBV20-1 to TRBJ2-1; 8 nucleotides agree with TRBD2. The CDR3 is 15 residues long. Germline V gene sequence: CDR1 DFQATT, CDR2 SNEGSKA (reference sequence). Trimming at V came to 0 bases and at J to 8 bases, leaving 9 bases not matched to a gene. CDR3 sequence (DNA): TGCAGTGCTAGAGATAGGAGCGGGGGAACGGATGAGCAGTTCTTC. Translated, it gives CSARDRSGGTDEQFF.

As concerns this clonotype: An end of the junction does not agree with germline; a read error may underlie this. The CDR3 loop reads CASSSPRTGGNTGELFF. The CDR3 DNA reads TGCGCCAGCAGCTCTCCGAGGACAGGGGGTAACACCGGGGAGCTGTTCTTT. V gene TRBV5-1 combines with J gene TRBJ2-2, with 10 bases lining up with TRBD1. The CDR3 is 17 residues long. Germline values: CDR1 SGHRS, CDR2 YFSETQ.